This TCR beta chain came from a study of shared clonotypes between healthy human individuals. Deep-level running was used for the assay. Every subset's genomic DNA went evenly onto several immunoSEQ plates. The sequenced material, unsorted PBMC DNA, was run on ten immunoSEQ deep assay plates. Produced via immunoSEQ multiplex PCR; TCRdb's table is partial and in-frame only. The sample holds 520,000 or so clones, about four fifths seen once. Germline assignment: CDR1 LGHNA and CDR2 YSLEER. The CDR3 loop spans 14 amino acids. Trimming removed 5 bases at V and 5 bases at J, with 15 bases between. This clone was picked up many times.

The chain recombines TRBV4-3 with TRBJ2-5, with D unresolved. The source is a woman aged 40-49 years in good health. Some clones in this sample may be carry-over from other donors' samples. The sequencing sample was made of PBMCs. The CDR3, as DNA: TGCGCCAGCAGCTTGCGAGTGGATGGGGAGACCCAGTACTTC. Translated: CASSLRVDGETQYF.